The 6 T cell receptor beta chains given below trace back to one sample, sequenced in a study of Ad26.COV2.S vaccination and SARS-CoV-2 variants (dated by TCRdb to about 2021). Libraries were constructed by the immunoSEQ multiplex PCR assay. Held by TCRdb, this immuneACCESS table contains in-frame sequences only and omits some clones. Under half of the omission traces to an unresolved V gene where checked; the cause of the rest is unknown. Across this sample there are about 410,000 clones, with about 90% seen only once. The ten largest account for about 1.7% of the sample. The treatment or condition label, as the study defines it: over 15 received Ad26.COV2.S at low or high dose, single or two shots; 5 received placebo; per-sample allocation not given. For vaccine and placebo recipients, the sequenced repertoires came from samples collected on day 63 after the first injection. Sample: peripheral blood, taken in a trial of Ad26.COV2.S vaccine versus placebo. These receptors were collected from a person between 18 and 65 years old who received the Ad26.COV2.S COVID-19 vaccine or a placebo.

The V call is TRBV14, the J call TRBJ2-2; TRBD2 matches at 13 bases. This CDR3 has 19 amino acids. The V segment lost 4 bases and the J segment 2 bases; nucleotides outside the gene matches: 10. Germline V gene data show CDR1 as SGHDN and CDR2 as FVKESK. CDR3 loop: CASSPQRTSGGLNTGELFF. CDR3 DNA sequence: TGTGCCAGCAGCCCGCAAAGGACTAGCGGGGGCCTAAACACCGGGGAGCTGTTTTTT.

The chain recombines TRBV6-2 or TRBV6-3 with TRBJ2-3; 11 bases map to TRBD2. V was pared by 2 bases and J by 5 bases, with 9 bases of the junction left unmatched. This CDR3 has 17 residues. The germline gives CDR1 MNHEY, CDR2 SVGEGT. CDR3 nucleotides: TGTGCCAGCAGTTACGACCTAGCGGGGGGCTCTCGAGATACGCAGTATTTT. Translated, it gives CASSYDLAGGSRDTQYF.

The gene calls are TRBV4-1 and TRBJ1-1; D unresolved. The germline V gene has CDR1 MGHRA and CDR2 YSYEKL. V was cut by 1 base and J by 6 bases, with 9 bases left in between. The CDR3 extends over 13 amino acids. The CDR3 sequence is CASSQVLIAEAFF. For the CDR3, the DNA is TGCGCCAGCAGCCAAGTTTTAATCGCTGAAGCTTTCTTT.

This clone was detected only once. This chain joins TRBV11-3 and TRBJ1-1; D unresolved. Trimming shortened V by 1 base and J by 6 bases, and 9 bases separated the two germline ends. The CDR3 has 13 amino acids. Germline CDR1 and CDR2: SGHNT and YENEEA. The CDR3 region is CASSLGGSAEAFF. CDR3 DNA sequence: TGTGCCAGCAGCTTAGGGGGATCGGCTGAAGCTTTCTTT.

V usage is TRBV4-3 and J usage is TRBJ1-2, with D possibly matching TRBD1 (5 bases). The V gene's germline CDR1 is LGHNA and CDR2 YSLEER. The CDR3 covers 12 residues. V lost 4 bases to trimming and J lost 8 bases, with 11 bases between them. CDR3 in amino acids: CASSRDQGGYTF. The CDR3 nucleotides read TGCGCCAGCAGCCGAGACCAGGGCGGCTACACCTTC.

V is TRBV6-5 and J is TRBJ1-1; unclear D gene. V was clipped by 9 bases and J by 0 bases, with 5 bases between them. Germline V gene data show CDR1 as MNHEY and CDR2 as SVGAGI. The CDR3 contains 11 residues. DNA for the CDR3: TGTGCCAGTCAGTTGAACACTGAAGCTTTCTTT. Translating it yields CASQLNTEAFF.